Given below is one T cell receptor beta chain in context. This CDR3 contains 18 residues. V was shortened by 6 bases and J by 0 bases, with 23 bases between the two germline ends. CDR1 and CDR2 (germline): SGHAT, FQNNGV. This entry is derived from a study of control samples from healthy donors and cancer patients. The method was immunoSEQ multiplex PCR; TCRdb's version includes in-frame clones alone and lacks a portion of them. The sample yields about 140,000 clones, 94% seen once. This clonotype was sampled from a man aged 40-50 years in good health. Material: blood. V gene TRBV11-2 combines with J gene TRBJ1-2, with TRBD1 as a possible D gene (5 bases). This chain's CDR3 is CASRPIGTVSGANYGYTF. CDR3 bases: TGTGCCAGCAGGCCTATTGGGACCGTCTCTGGAGCTAACTATGGCTACACCTTC.